Listed below are T cell receptor beta chains from one sample, sequenced in a study of CD8 T cells in ankylosing spondylitis. MiXCR was run by TCRdb on the 5' RACE reads, yielding one entry per CDR3 protein. This sample yields a few hundred thousand distinct CDR3 sequences, of which over 9.5% are seen a single time; about 6.8% belongs to the top ten. Source material: blood, either unsorted or a sorted T cell fraction (not recorded which). These receptors were taken from a male donor with ankylosing spondylitis. Each CDR3 is given with its conserved first and last residue. Fields, in order: J gene, V gene, D gene, clone size, CDR3 protein, CDR3 DNA. D genes are given only for firm matches. Clone size is given for some rows only: seen once, a few or many times, or a class if the clone is expanded.

TRBJ1-1 | TRBV29-1 | TRBD1 | NA | CSVHRGSVTEAFF | TGCAGCGTTCACAGGGGGTCAGTCACTGAAGCTTTCTTT
TRBJ1-1 | TRBV7-9 | NA | few | CASSLGGKGAEAFF | TGTGCCAGCAGCTTAGGGGGTAAGGGGGCTGAAGCTTTCTTT
TRBJ2-3 | TRBV19 | TRBD1 | NA | CASRPGQGTDTQYF | TGTGCCAGTAGGCCGGGACAGGGGACAGATACGCAGTATTTT
TRBJ2-4 | TRBV4-1 | NA | few | CASSQVGAAKNIQYF | TGCGCCAGCAGCCAAGTCGGGGCGGCCAAAAACATTCAGTACTTC
TRBJ2-1 | TRBV20-1 | NA | NA | CSARSRDEYNEQFF | TGCAGTGCTAGATCTCGGGACGAATACAATGAGCAGTTCTTC
TRBJ1-1 | TRBV5-1 | TRBD1 | many | CASSLGTGVNTEAFF | TGCGCCAGCAGCTTGGGGACAGGGGTGAACACTGAAGCTTTCTTT
TRBJ2-7 | TRBV5-6 | NA | few | CASSRKADYEQYF | TGTGCCAGCAGCCGGAAGGCCGACTACGAGCAGTACTTC
TRBJ2-1 | TRBV7-8 | TRBD1 | NA | CASSSRDRGLGEQFF | TGTGCCAGCAGCTCCCGGGACAGGGGATTGGGTGAGCAGTTCTTC
TRBJ1-1 | TRBV25-1 | NA | few | CASSSRFTEAFF | TGTGCCAGCAGTAGCAGGTTCACTGAAGCTTTCTTT
TRBJ2-1 | TRBV20-1 | TRBD2 | few | CSAPGLAGAGSSYNEQFF | TGCAGTGCCCCGGGACTAGCGGGAGCTGGAAGCTCCTACAATGAGCAGTTCTTC
TRBJ2-3 | TRBV3-1 | NA | NA | CASSPVRPPTDTQYF | TGTGCCAGCAGCCCCGTAAGACCACCCACAGATACGCAGTATTTT
TRBJ2-2 | TRBV28 | NA | NA | CASSLFLEGSNTGELFF | TGTGCCAGCAGTCTATTCCTTGAAGGTTCGAACACCGGGGAGCTGTTTTTT
TRBJ1-4 | TRBV5-5 | NA | few | CASSLDINEKLFF | TGTGCCAGCAGCTTAGACATAAATGAAAAACTGTTTTTT
TRBJ2-1 | TRBV12-3/TRBV12-4 | TRBD2 | NA | CASSSSSGLASYNEQFF | TGTGCCAGCAGTTCATCTTCCGGACTAGCCTCCTACAATGAGCAGTTCTTC
TRBJ2-5 | TRBV20-1 | TRBD2 | NA | CSARPTSGRETQYF | TGCAGTGCTAGACCGACTAGCGGGAGGGAGACCCAGTACTTC
TRBJ1-6 | TRBV5-1 | TRBD1 | NA | CASSSGQEYSPLHF | TGCGCCAGCAGCTCGGGACAGGAGTATTCACCCCTCCACTTT
TRBJ2-2 | TRBV7-6 | NA | once | CASSLEGSLRGELFF | TGTGCCAGCAGCTTAGAAGGCAGCTTGAGGGGGGAGCTGTTTTTT
TRBJ2-1 | TRBV5-8 | TRBD2 | NA | CASSLGTSGAADEQFF | TGTGCCAGCAGCTTGGGGACTAGCGGGGCGGCTGATGAGCAGTTCTTC
TRBJ2-3 | TRBV11-1 | TRBD2 | few | CASSLAAGLAASTDTQYF | TGTGCCAGCAGCTTAGCGGCGGGACTAGCGGCAAGCACAGATACGCAGTATTTT
TRBJ2-1 | TRBV5-1 | TRBD1 | NA | CASSLATGAGGTYNEQFF | TGCGCCAGCAGCTTGGCCACCGGGGCAGGGGGAACCTACAATGAGCAGTTCTTC
TRBJ1-1 | TRBV7-2 | NA | many | CASSLDWVEAFF | TGTGCCAGCAGCTTAGATTGGGTGGAAGCTTTCTTT
TRBJ1-1 | TRBV7-9 | NA | NA | CASRYTGTLNTEAFF | TGTGCCAGCCGCTATACCGGGACATTGAACACTGAAGCTTTCTTT
TRBJ2-7 | TRBV27 | TRBD1 | NA | CASSAGTGGNEQYF | TGTGCCAGCAGTGCCGGGACAGGGGGTAATGAGCAGTACTTC
TRBJ2-5 | TRBV5-6 | NA | few | CASSLVGHFQETQYF | TGTGCCAGCAGCTTGGTCGGACACTTCCAAGAGACCCAGTACTTC
TRBJ2-1 | TRBV6-1 | TRBD2 | NA | CASSRLAGGKYNEQFF | TGTGCCAGCAGTCGCCTAGCGGGAGGTAAATACAATGAGCAGTTCTTC
TRBJ2-7 | TRBV10-3 | TRBD1 | few | CAISPRQGSRYEQYF | TGTGCCATCAGCCCCCGACAGGGCTCCCGCTACGAGCAGTACTTC
TRBJ2-3 | TRBV12-3/TRBV12-4 | TRBD2 | NA | CASSPLSGRTTDTQYF | TGTGCCAGCAGTCCTCTCAGCGGGAGAACTACAGATACGCAGTATTTT
TRBJ2-1 | TRBV20-1 | TRBD2 | few | CSAPSGSGYNEQFF | TGCAGTGCTCCGAGCGGGAGTGGGTACAATGAGCAGTTCTTC
TRBJ2-4 | TRBV20-1 | NA | few | CSAGTDGNIQYF | TGCAGTGCCGGGACTGACGGAAACATTCAGTACTTC
TRBJ2-3 | TRBV5-1 | TRBD2 | few | CASREAGENTDTQYF | TGCGCCAGCCGGGAGGCGGGAGAAAACACAGATACGCAGTATTTT
TRBJ2-1 | TRBV7-9 | NA | few | CASSLLIGSSEQFF | TGTGCCAGCAGCTTACTGATCGGGAGCAGTGAGCAGTTCTTC
TRBJ2-1 | TRBV7-8 | NA | NA | CASKIESVRHNEQFF | TGTGCCAGCAAAATTGAAAGCGTAAGGCACAATGAGCAGTTCTTC
TRBJ2-2 | TRBV24-1 | TRBD2 | few | CATSDLLAGAVGELFF | TGTGCCACCAGTGATCTACTAGCGGGAGCTGTCGGGGAGCTGTTTTTT
TRBJ2-3 | TRBV21-1 | NA | NA | CASSKCGRQGADTQYF | TGTGCCAGCAGCAAATGTGGGAGACAGGGGGCAGATACGCAGTATTTT
TRBJ1-1 | TRBV12-3/TRBV12-4 | NA | few | CASSAHLNTEAFF | TGTGCCAGCAGCGCACATTTGAACACTGAAGCTTTCTTT
TRBJ1-1 | TRBV30 | TRBD1 | NA | CAWSTGTGEAFF | TGTGCCTGGAGTACTGGGACAGGCGAAGCTTTCTTT
TRBJ2-1 | TRBV5-1 | TRBD2 | NA | CASSQAGVDNEQFF | TGCGCCAGCTCCCAGGCGGGAGTAGACAATGAGCAGTTCTTC
TRBJ2-1 | TRBV15 | TRBD1 | NA | CATSPRGNEQFF | TGTGCCACCAGCCCCAGGGGGAATGAGCAGTTCTTC
TRBJ2-5 | TRBV20-1 | NA | NA | CSARRGLASRQETQYF | TGCAGTGCTAGGAGGGGGTTAGCTAGCAGACAAGAGACCCAGTACTTC
TRBJ2-5 | TRBV29-1 | TRBD2 | many | CSASSGTGETQYF | TGCAGCGCCAGTAGCGGGACTGGGGAGACCCAGTACTTC
TRBJ2-2 | TRBV29-1 | NA | few | CSVERYEELFF | TGCAGCGTTGAACGGTACGAGGAGCTGTTTTTT
TRBJ1-2 | TRBV27 | NA | NA | CATTTGFGSGYTF | TGTGCCACCACAACAGGGTTTGGAAGTGGCTACACCTTC
TRBJ1-1 | TRBV20-1 | TRBD1 | few | CSARSGTGPVEAFF | TGCAGTGCTAGATCAGGGACAGGCCCGGTCGAAGCTTTCTTT
TRBJ2-3 | TRBV4-2 | NA | NA | CASSPGDGKDTQYF | TGTGCCAGCAGCCCCGGGGACGGGAAAGATACGCAGTATTTT
TRBJ2-3 | TRBV20-1 | TRBD1 | NA | CSAGQGQGYGDTQYF | TGCAGTGCTGGACAGGGACAGGGGTATGGAGATACGCAGTATTTT
TRBJ2-5 | TRBV5-6 | NA | NA | CASSLWPMGETQYF | TGTGCCAGCAGCTTGTGGCCTATGGGGGAGACCCAGTACTTC
TRBJ2-2 | TRBV5-1 | TRBD2 | many | CASSLSGGRGGELFF | TGCGCCAGCAGCTTGTCGGGAGGCCGCGGCGGGGAGCTGTTTTTT